Listed below are T cell receptor beta chains from one sample, sequenced in a study of control samples from healthy donors and cancer patients. Method: immunoSEQ multiplex PCR; TCRdb's copy keeps in-frame clones and lacks some. The sample carries roughly 89,000 clones, 91% recorded once. Material: blood. These TCRs come from a middle-aged man in good health. CDR3s include the opening cysteine and the closing phenylalanine or tryptophan. A D gene is named only where the DNA matches it firmly. Clone sizes are given selectively: once, few, many, or a class where the clone is expanded.

v_gene	j_gene	abundance	d_gene	CDR3nt	CDR3aa
TRBV4-2	TRBJ2-2	NA	NA	TGTGCCAGCAGCTTGGTTTTGCCAGCCAACACCGGGGAGCTGTTTTTT	CASSLVLPANTGELFF
TRBV5-1	TRBJ2-2	NA	NA	TGCGCCAGCAGCTTACGGTATGGAGGGGAGCTGTTTTTT	CASSLRYGGELFF
TRBV27	TRBJ1-5	NA	NA	TGTGCCAGCAGTAAACAGGGTTATGGGCAGCCCCAGCATTTT	CASSKQGYGQPQHF
TRBV2	TRBJ1-1	NA	NA	TGTGCCAGCAGCGAGGGGGGGATCACTGAAGCTTTCTTT	CASSEGGITEAFF
TRBV29-1	TRBJ1-3	once	NA	TGCAGCGTTGACCTCAGGGCCGACTCTGGAAACACCATATATTTT	CSVDLRADSGNTIYF
TRBV19	TRBJ1-3	NA	TRBD1	TGTGCCAGTAGTCGGACAGGGCCCAACTCTTACTCTGGAAACACCATATATTTT	CASSRTGPNSYSGNTIYF
TRBV19	TRBJ1-5	NA	NA	TGTGCCAGTGGGAATCAGCCCCAGCATTTT	CASGNQPQHF
TRBV5-1	TRBJ2-7	NA	NA	TGCGCCAGCAGTAGGGACAAACCTGACGAGCAGTACTTC	CASSRDKPDEQYF
TRBV19	TRBJ2-1	NA	TRBD1	TGTGCCAGCAGGCAGGGGGTTGGCTACAATGAGCAGTTCTTC	CASRQGVGYNEQFF
TRBV9	TRBJ2-6	NA	NA	TGTGCCAGCAGCGTAGGTGCCGGGGGCCATGGGGCCAACGTCCTGACTTTC	CASSVGAGGHGANVLTF
TRBV29-1	TRBJ1-2	NA	TRBD1	TGCAGCGGAGGGACAGGACCGCCGCTATATGGCTACACCTTC	CSGGTGPPLYGYTF
TRBV19	TRBJ1-1	NA	NA	TGTGCCAGTAGTGAACAGCCGGTGAACACTGAAGCTTTCTTT	CASSEQPVNTEAFF
TRBV6-1	TRBJ1-1	NA	TRBD1	TGTGCCAGCAGTGAAGCGGGGGACAGGGGGCAGACTTTCTTT	CASSEAGDRGQTFF
TRBV12-5	TRBJ1-3	NA	NA	TGTGCTAGTGGTTTGTCGGGGGCCTCTGGAAACACCATATATTTT	CASGLSGASGNTIYF
TRBV29-1	TRBJ1-1	NA	NA	TGCAGCGTTGTGGGAGGCCTTGGGGGGAAGGTTAACACTGAAGCTTTCTTT	CSVVGGLGGKVNTEAFF
TRBV29-1	TRBJ2-3	NA	TRBD1	TGCAGCGTTGAAGGAGAACGGGACAGGGGAAGTGGAGATACGCAGTATTTT	CSVEGERDRGSGDTQYF
TRBV20-1	TRBJ2-3	NA	NA	TGCAGTGCTAGTTCGTCAGGTTCTCAAAATACGCAGTATTTT	CSASSSGSQNTQYF
TRBV18	TRBJ1-1	NA	NA	TGTGCCAGCTCACTACAGGACGGGAACACTGAAGCTTTCTTT	CASSLQDGNTEAFF
TRBV5-1	TRBJ2-7	NA	NA	TGCGCCAGCAGCTTGGGGACAGCGACCTACGAGCAGTACTTC	CASSLGTATYEQYF
TRBV7-2	TRBJ1-6	once	TRBD1	TGTGCCAGCAGCTTGGACAGGAAAACCCTCCACTTT	CASSLDRKTLHF